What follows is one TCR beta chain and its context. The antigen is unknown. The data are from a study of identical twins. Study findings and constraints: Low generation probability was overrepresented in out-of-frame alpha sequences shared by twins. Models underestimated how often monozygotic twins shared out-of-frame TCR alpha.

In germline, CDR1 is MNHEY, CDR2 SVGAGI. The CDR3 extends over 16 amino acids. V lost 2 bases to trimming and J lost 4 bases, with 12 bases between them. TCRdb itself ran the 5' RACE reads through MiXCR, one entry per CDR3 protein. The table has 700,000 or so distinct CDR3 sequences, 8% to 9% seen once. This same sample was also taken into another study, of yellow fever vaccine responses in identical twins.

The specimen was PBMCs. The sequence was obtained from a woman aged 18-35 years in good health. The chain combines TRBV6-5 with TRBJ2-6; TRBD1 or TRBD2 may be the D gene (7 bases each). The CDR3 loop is CASSYQGGSGANVLTF. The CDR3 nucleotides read TGTGCCAGCAGTTACCAGGGGGGGAGCGGGGCCAACGTCCTGACTTTC.